This T cell receptor beta chain appears in the sequencing data of a study of identical twins. Study-wide results and caveats: Carriage of fewer insertions was seen in abundant cord blood beta clonotypes, whereas memory repertoires showed none. Modeled out-of-frame TCR alpha sharing in monozygotic twins fell below observed levels.

This clonotype was counted at least ten times. Its specificity is not known. TCRdb reprocessed the 5' RACE reads via MiXCR and lists one record per CDR3 protein. The sample has around 340,000 distinct CDR3 sequences, about 12% seen once. This sample was also put to use in a study of yellow fever vaccine responses in identical twins. According to that study: Twin vaccine T cell responses reportedly seemed partly convergent, partly personalized.

The material sequenced was CD8+ T cells sorted from blood. The sequence derives from a young woman in good health.

The CDR3 spells CASSLTRPGLPHRTQYF. Here the CDR3 DNA reads TGTGCCAGCAGCTTAACCCGACCGGGACTCCCCCATCGGACCCAGTACTTC. This chain links TRBV7-8 with TRBJ2-5; the D gene is possibly TRBD2 (6 bases). Germline loops: CDR1 SGHVS, CDR2 FQNEAQ. V was pared by 2 bases and J by 7 bases, with 23 bases between. The CDR3 has 17 amino acids.